Below, 26 T cell receptor beta chains from the same sample are listed, as sequenced in a study of blood T cell repertoires in COVID-19. The table came from immunoSEQ multiplex PCR; TCRdb's copy has only in-frame clones and leaves some out. This sample yields over 250,000 clones, of which 91% are seen a single time; 2.2% belongs to the top ten. Sequenced input: peripheral blood. The receptors were sampled from a woman under 40 with COVID-19, enrolled during active disease.

CDR3 protein: CASSESSRPSEAFF. CDR3 DNA: TGCGCCAGCAGTGAAAGTAGTCGCCCCTCTGAAGCTTTCTTT. The V call is TRBV10-1, the J call TRBJ1-1; no firm D call. This CDR3 comprises 14 residues. Trimming pared 3 bases from V and 6 bases from J, leaving 14 bases between. Germline CDR1 reads WNHNN; CDR2 reads SYGVQD (reference sequence).

CDR3 in amino acids: CASSRDFSYNEQFF. CDR3 nucleotides: TGTGCCAGTTCTAGAGACTTCTCCTACAATGAGCAGTTCTTC. The gene calls are TRBV19 and TRBJ2-1; no clear D gene. Germline V gene data show CDR1 as LNHDA and CDR2 as SQIVND (reference sequence). The CDR3 runs 14 residues. With 8 bases removed from V and 0 bases from J, the gap between germline ends came to 11 bases.

This sequence joins TRBV19 and TRBJ1-5, with a possible D match to TRBD1 (5 bases). Germline-derived CDR1 and CDR2 are LNHDA and SQIVND (reference sequence). The V end was cut by 7 bases, the J end by 5 bases, with 12 bases between. CDR3 length: 13 amino acids. The CDR3 sequence is CASTIRDDQPQHF. The CDR3 region has the DNA TGTGCCAGTACTATCAGGGATGATCAGCCCCAGCATTTT.

The chain links TRBV24-1 to TRBJ1-2; the match to TRBD1 covers 12 bases. Germline lookup yields CDR1 KGHDR and CDR2 SFDVKD. After removal of 11 bases from V and 4 bases from J, the junction contained 13 bases not matched to a gene. The CDR3 consists of 16 residues. DNA of the CDR3: TGTGCCAAAGTACCGGGACAGGGGGCTTCCTTCTATGGCTACACCTTC. Translated, it gives CAKVPGQGASFYGYTF.

The chain uses TRBV7-9 and TRBJ2-1, with D possibly TRBD1 on 6 matching bases. V shed 7 bases and J shed 0 bases, with 13 bases lying between them. Germline V CDR1 and CDR2: SEHNR, FQNEAQ (reference sequence). CDR3 length: 15 amino acids. The CDR3 region is CASIERGSSYNEQFF. CDR3 nucleotide sequence: TGTGCCAGCATCGAGAGGGGGAGCTCCTACAATGAGCAGTTCTTC.

The V and J genes are TRBV3-1 (or the pseudogene TRBV3-2) and TRBJ1-4; D gene unclear. V was cut by 3 bases and J by 7 bases, with 3 bases left in between. CDR3 size: 11 residues. The germline V gene has CDR1 LGHDT and CDR2 YNNKEL (reference sequence). CDR3: CASSHSEKLFF. CDR3 in DNA: TGTGCCAGCAGCCACTCTGAAAAACTGTTTTTT.

The CDR3 spells CAWARTAYGYTF. CDR3 nucleotide sequence: TGTGCCTGGGCTAGGACAGCCTATGGCTACACCTTC. This chain joins TRBV30 and TRBJ1-2, with D perhaps TRBD1 (6 bases). Deletions cut 5 bases from V and 4 bases from J, with 11 bases between. Germline V gene data show CDR1 as GTSNPN and CDR2 as SVGIG (reference sequence). There are 12 residues in the CDR3.

The chain couples TRBV3-1 (or the pseudogene TRBV3-2) to TRBJ2-1, with 9 bases that match TRBD2. V lost 2 bases, J lost 7 bases, and 0 bases stayed unmatched. Germline V gene data show CDR1 as LGHDT and CDR2 as YNNKEL (reference sequence). CDR3 length: 13 residues. CDR3 DNA: TGTGCCAGCAGCCAACTAGCGGGGAATGAGCAGTTCTTC. Its translation is CASSQLAGNEQFF.

This rearrangement joins TRBV19 to TRBJ2-2, with TRBD1 identical over 8 bases. V was clipped by 3 bases and J by 3 bases; unmatched bases: 9. Per the germline V gene, CDR1 is LNHDA and CDR2 is SQIVND (reference sequence). There are 17 residues in the CDR3. This CDR3 is CASSIGQGLVYTGELFF. For the CDR3, the DNA is TGTGCCAGTAGTATTGGACAGGGCCTCGTCTACACCGGGGAGCTGTTTTTT.

CDR3 region: CASSLRGSGEQFF. CDR3 nucleotide sequence: TGTGCCAGCAGCCTCCGTGGCAGCGGGGAGCAGTTCTTC. This rearrangement joins TRBV3-1 (or the pseudogene TRBV3-2) to TRBJ2-1; weak D call: TRBD2 (6 bases). The CDR3 loop spans 13 amino acids. V shed 4 bases and J shed 10 bases, with 14 bases lying between them. Per the germline V gene, CDR1 is LGHDT and CDR2 is YNNKEL (reference sequence).

This clone was found a few times. The chain recombines TRBV19 with TRBJ2-2, with 11 bases identical to TRBD2. V was clipped by 3 bases and J by 1 base; unmatched bases: 7. This CDR3 has 18 amino acids. Germline-derived CDR1 and CDR2 are LNHDA and SQIVND (reference sequence). DNA for the CDR3: TGTGCCAGTAGTATCGTCGGGACTAGCGGATTGAACACCGGGGAGCTGTTTTTT. It specifies CASSIVGTSGLNTGELFF. Filled out from reference TRBV19 and TRBJ2-2, the complete variable domain reads DGGITQSPKYLFRKEGQNVTLSCEQNLNHDAMYWYRQDPGQGLRLIYYSQIVNDFQKGDIAEGYSVSREKKESFPLTVTSAQKNPTAFYLCASSIVGTSGLNTGELFFGEGSRLTVL.

The rearrangement links TRBV7-9 to TRBJ1-1, with 8 bases fitting TRBD1. This CDR3 comprises 16 residues. V gave up 3 bases and J gave up 1 base; unmatched junction bases: 7. CDR1 SEHNR and CDR2 FQNEAQ come from the germline V gene (reference sequence). CDR3 sequence: CASSFGQGTGNTEAFF. CDR3 sequence (DNA): TGTGCCAGCAGCTTTGGACAGGGAACGGGGAACACTGAAGCTTTCTTT.

The CDR3 DNA sequence: TGTGCCAGCAGCTTAGTGAGGACAGACCAGTACTTC. This gives the protein CASSLVRTDQYF. The rearrangement links TRBV7-2 to TRBJ2-7; the D gene is possibly TRBD1 (6 bases). The V gene's germline CDR1 is SGHTA and CDR2 FQGNSA. This CDR3 is built from 12 residues. V lost 1 base to trimming and J lost 10 bases, with 11 bases between them.

The chain uses TRBV20-1 and TRBJ1-5; possible D gene TRBD1, 6 bases. The germline V gene has CDR1 DFQATT and CDR2 SNEGSKA (reference sequence). Trimming stripped 3 bases from V and 7 bases from J, with 16 bases between. The CDR3 is 14 amino acids. CDR3 DNA: TGCAGTGCTAGTTGGTCAGGGGCTGGACAGCCCCAGCATTTT. Translating it yields CSASWSGAGQPQHF.

The rearrangement uses TRBV30 and TRBJ1-2, with 7 nucleotides matching TRBD1. J lost 2 bases, V lost 3 bases, and 9 bases had no gene match. The CDR3 spans 15 residues. Germline CDR1 and CDR2: GTSNPN and SVGIG (reference sequence). CDR3 residues: CAWRDRSTNNYGYTF. The CDR3 region has the DNA TGTGCCTGGAGGGACAGGAGCACGAACAACTATGGCTACACCTTC.

This chain links TRBV6-1 with TRBJ2-7; 9 bases fit TRBD1. CDR1 and CDR2 (germline): MNHNS, SASEGT. With 3 bases clipped from V and 4 bases from J, the junction kept 7 bases outside the gene matches. The CDR3 runs to 15 residues. In DNA form, the CDR3 reads TGTGCCAGCAGTGAGTTTGGGGACAGGGTTTACGAGCAGTACTTC. Its translation: CASSEFGDRVYEQYF.

This sequence joins TRBV18 and TRBJ2-2; 14 bases are shared with TRBD2. V trimming: 6 bases; J trimming: 3 bases; junction bases outside the gene matches: 9. Germline values: CDR1 KGHSH, CDR2 LQKENI. The CDR3 is 18 amino acids. The CDR3 protein is CASSRGTSGRVDTGELFF. The CDR3 DNA follows: TGTGCCAGCTCTCGAGGGACTAGCGGGAGAGTCGACACCGGGGAGCTGTTTTTT.

V usage is TRBV7-7 and J usage is TRBJ2-5, with 11 bases identical to TRBD1. In germline, CDR1 is SSHAT, CDR2 FNYEAQ (reference sequence). Losses at the gene ends were 5 bases for V and 5 bases for J; bases not matched to a gene: 7. CDR3 length: 15 amino acids. The CDR3 reads CASSPGTGGEETQYF. CDR3 bases: TGTGCCAGCAGCCCTGGGACAGGGGGGGAGGAGACCCAGTACTTC.

V usage is TRBV15 and J usage is TRBJ1-1; D is uncertain. V was trimmed by 1 base and J by 1 base, leaving 7 bases between them. CDR3 length: 14 amino acids. Germline V gene data show CDR1 as LNHNV and CDR2 as YYDKDF (reference sequence). CDR3 amino acids: CATSRALGNTEAFF. Written as DNA, the CDR3 is TGTGCCACCAGCAGAGCGCTCGGGAACACTGAAGCTTTCTTT.

The chain employs TRBV29-1 and TRBJ1-1; D remains unclear. The V end was cut by 1 base, the J end by 7 bases, with 13 bases between. Germline lookup yields CDR1 SQVTM and CDR2 ANQGSEA. The CDR3 runs 13 residues. The CDR3 loop is CSVEGSLAVEAFF. CDR3 DNA sequence: TGCAGCGTTGAAGGGTCCCTAGCGGTTGAAGCTTTCTTT.

V usage is TRBV19 and J usage is TRBJ2-1, with 8 bases lining up with TRBD2. In germline, CDR1 is LNHDA, CDR2 SQIVND (reference sequence). The CDR3 extends over 16 amino acids. Trimming removed 6 bases from V and 12 bases from J; junction bases left unmatched: 19. CDR3 in DNA: TGTGCCAGTAGCCCTGTGATAGCGGGGTCCCTCAGCGGGCAGTTCTTC. Translation gives CASSPVIAGSLSGQFF.

This chain links TRBV10-1 with TRBJ2-1; 9 bases match TRBD1. The J segment lost 9 bases and the V segment lost 3 bases, leaving 9 bases of the junction unmatched. The CDR3 totals 15 residues. Germline-derived CDR1 and CDR2 are WNHNN and SYGVQD (reference sequence). CDR3 DNA sequence: TGCGCCAGCAGTGACTGGACAGGGGTAGGGGGTGAGCAGTTCTTC. It yields the protein CASSDWTGVGGEQFF.

The rearrangement uses TRBV7-2 and TRBJ2-7, with 7 bases identical to TRBD2. Germline loops: CDR1 SGHTA, CDR2 FQGNSA. The trim removed 5 bases at V and 2 bases at J, leaving 12 bases unmatched. The CDR3 extends over 16 amino acids. The CDR3, as DNA: TGTGCCAGCAGCCAGCGTTCGGGGGGTCTGACCTACGAGCAGTACTTC. This translates into CASSQRSGGLTYEQYF.

The V call is TRBV6-2 or TRBV6-3, the J call TRBJ1-1; 8 positions agree with TRBD1. Germline CDR1 MNHEY, CDR2 SVGEGT. V gave up 6 bases and J gave up 7 bases; unmatched junction bases: 10. The CDR3 has 14 amino acids. The CDR3 sequence: CASSIGQGTLEAFF. The CDR3 DNA reads as TGTGCCAGCAGCATCGGACAGGGAACACTTGAAGCTTTCTTT.

The J gene is TRBJ1-3, the V gene TRBV9, with D perhaps TRBD1 (6 bases). V lost 4 bases, J lost 4 bases, and 24 bases lay in between. The CDR3 consists of 18 residues. Germline CDR1 is SGDLS and CDR2 is YYNGEE. CDR3 region: CASSPRLRLQGAGNTIYF. The CDR3 nucleotides read TGTGCCAGCAGCCCTCGCCTGAGATTACAGGGTGCAGGAAACACCATATATTTT.

V gene TRBV29-1 combines with J gene TRBJ2-5; D possibly corresponds to TRBD2 (6 bases). The CDR3 has 12 residues. The V end lost 5 bases, the J end lost 4 bases, and 11 bases lay between the germline ends. From germline, CDR1 is SQVTM and CDR2 ANQGSEA. CDR3 sequence (DNA): TGCAGCGTTAGTCCGGAGGGAGAGACCCAGTACTTC. It is translated as CSVSPEGETQYF.